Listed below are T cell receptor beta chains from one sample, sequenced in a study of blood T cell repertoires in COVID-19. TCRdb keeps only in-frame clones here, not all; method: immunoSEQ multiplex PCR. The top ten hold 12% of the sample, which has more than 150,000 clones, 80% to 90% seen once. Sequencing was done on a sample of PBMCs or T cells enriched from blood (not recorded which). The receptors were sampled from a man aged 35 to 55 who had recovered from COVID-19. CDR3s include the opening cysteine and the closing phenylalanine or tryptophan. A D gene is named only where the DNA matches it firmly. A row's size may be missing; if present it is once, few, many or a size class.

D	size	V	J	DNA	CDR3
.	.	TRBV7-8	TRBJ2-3	TGTGCCAGCAGCGGGGGGAGTTCCCGGCCTAGCACAGATACGCAGTATTTT	CASSGGSSRPSTDTQYF
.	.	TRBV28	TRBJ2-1	TGTGCCAGCAGTTTGAGGGATAGCGCAAACAATGAGCAGTTCTTC	CASSLRDSANNEQFF
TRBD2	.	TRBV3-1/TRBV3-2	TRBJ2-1	TGTGCCAGCAGCCAAGACGGGAGCGGGAGGTGGAATGAGCAGTTCTTC	CASSQDGSGRWNEQFF
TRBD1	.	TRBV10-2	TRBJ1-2	TGCGCCAGCAGCGGGACAGGGGGTAATGGCTACACCTTC	CASSGTGGNGYTF
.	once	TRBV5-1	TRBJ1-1	TGCGCCAGCAGCTTGGCCGCGGGGGCGGGGAACACTGAAGCTTTCTTT	CASSLAAGAGNTEAFF
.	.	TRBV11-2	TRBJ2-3	TGTGCCAGCAGCTTTTTACAGGGCCTCACAGATACGCAGTATTTT	CASSFLQGLTDTQYF
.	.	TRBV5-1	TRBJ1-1	TGCGCCAGCAGACCGGAGGTGTCCACTGAAGCTTTCTTT	CASRPEVSTEAFF
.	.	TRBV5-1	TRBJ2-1	TGCGCCAGCAGACATAGTGAAGTCGGAGGCAATGAGCAGTTCTTC	CASRHSEVGGNEQFF
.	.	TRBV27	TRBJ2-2	TGTGCCAGCAGTCTGGCCAACACCGGGGAGCTGTTTTTT	CASSLANTGELFF
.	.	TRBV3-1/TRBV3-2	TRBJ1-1	TGTGCCAGCAGCCAAGGGGGAGCGAACACTGAAGCTTTCTTT	CASSQGGANTEAFF
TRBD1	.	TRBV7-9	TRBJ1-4	TGTGCCAGCATCAAACAGGGGACTGAAAAACTGTTTTTT	CASIKQGTEKLFF
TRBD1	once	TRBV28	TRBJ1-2	TGTGCCAGCAGTTTACCCGGGACAGGGGGCTCTATCTATGGCTACACCTTC	CASSLPGTGGSIYGYTF
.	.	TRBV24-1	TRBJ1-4	TGTGCCACCAGTGACGGGGGACTGGGCGAAAAACTGTTTTTT	CATSDGGLGEKLFF
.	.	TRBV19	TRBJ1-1	TGTGCCAGTAGTATTGAGGGGGTAAAAACTGAAGCTTTCTTT	CASSIEGVKTEAFF
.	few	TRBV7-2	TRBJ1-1	TGTGCCAGCAGCTTAGTTGCACAGCAAGCTTTCTTT	CASSLVAQQAFF
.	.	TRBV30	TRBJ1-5	TGTGCCTGGAGTGTACCTGGCCCAGTGGCCCAGCATTTT	CAWSVPGPVAQHF
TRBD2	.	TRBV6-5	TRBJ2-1	TGTGCCAGCACTGGACTAGCACTAAGTGAGCAGTTCTTC	CASTGLALSEQFF
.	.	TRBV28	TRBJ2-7	TGTGCCAGCAGGCCAACAGGAGCCTACGAGCAGTACTTC	CASRPTGAYEQYF
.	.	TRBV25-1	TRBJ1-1	TGTGCCAGCAGTTTTTCGAGGACTGAAGCTTTCTTT	CASSFSRTEAFF
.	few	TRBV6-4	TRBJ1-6	TGTGCCAGCAGTGACATCGGGGGTTCACCCCTCCACTTT	CASSDIGGSPLHF
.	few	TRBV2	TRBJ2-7	TGTGCCAGCAGTTCCCGTGCCTCCAGGGGTGGCGAGCAGTACTTC	CASSSRASRGGEQYF
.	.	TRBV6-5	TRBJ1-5	TGTGCCACCGTGGGGGTAGCAGGGGATCAGCCCCAGCATTTT	CATVGVAGDQPQHF
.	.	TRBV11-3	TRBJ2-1	TGTGCCAGCAGCTTAGGACTAGTTCGTGGTGAGCAGTTCTTC	CASSLGLVRGEQFF
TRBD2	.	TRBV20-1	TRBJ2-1	TGCAGTGCTAGTAGCGGGGGCTCCTACAATGAGCAGTTCTTC	CSASSGGSYNEQFF
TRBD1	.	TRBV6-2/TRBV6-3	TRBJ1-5	TGTGCCAGCAGTTACCAACCGGACAGGGCCGATCAGCCCCAGCATTTT	CASSYQPDRADQPQHF
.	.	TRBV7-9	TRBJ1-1	TGTGCCAGCAGATCTCTATCTGTCGCGGCTGAAGCTTTCTTT	CASRSLSVAAEAFF
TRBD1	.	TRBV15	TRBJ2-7	TGTGCCACCAGCAGAGCGAGACAGGGGACCCTAGAGCAGTACTTC	CATSRARQGTLEQYF
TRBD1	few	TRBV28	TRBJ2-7	TGTGCCAGCAACACGCCGGGACAGGGGGGGTACGAGCAGTACTTC	CASNTPGQGGYEQYF
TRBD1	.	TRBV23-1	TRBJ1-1	TGCGCCAGCAGTTTCTACACTGGACAGGGGGTAGAAGCTTTCTTT	CASSFYTGQGVEAFF
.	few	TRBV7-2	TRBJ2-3	TGTGCCAGCAGGAAGGGGGCAGATACGCAGTATTTT	CASRKGADTQYF
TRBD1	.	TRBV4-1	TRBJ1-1	TGCGCCAGCAGCCGAGGGGACAGGGGGATGAACACTGAAGCTTTCTTT	CASSRGDRGMNTEAFF
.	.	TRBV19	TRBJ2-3	TGTGCCAGTAGTATACCCAGTACAGATACGCAGTATTTT	CASSIPSTDTQYF
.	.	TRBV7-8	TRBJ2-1	TGTGCCAGCAGCTTAGCGATCGACAGCTCTGCCTACAATGAGCAGTTCTTC	CASSLAIDSSAYNEQFF
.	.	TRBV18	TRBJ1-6	TGTGCCAGCTCACCTGACAGGAATTCGCCCCTCCACTTT	CASSPDRNSPLHF
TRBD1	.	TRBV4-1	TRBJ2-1	TGCGCCAGCAGCCCGGGACAGGGGGCTTCCTACAATGAGCAGTTCTTC	CASSPGQGASYNEQFF
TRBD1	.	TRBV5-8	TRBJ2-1	TGTGCCAGCAGCTTCGGGGACAGGGGGATGAGGGATGAGCAGTTCTTC	CASSFGDRGMRDEQFF
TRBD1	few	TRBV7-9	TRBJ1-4	TGTGCCAGCAGCTCGACTCGGACAGGGGCAGGGGAAAAACTGTTTTTT	CASSSTRTGAGEKLFF
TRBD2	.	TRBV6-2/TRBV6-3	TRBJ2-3	TGTGCCAGCAGTTACGGCGGGACTAGCGGGGGAAGCACAGATACGCAGTATTTT	CASSYGGTSGGSTDTQYF
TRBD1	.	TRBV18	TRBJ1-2	TGTGCCAGCTCATCCCAGGGACAGGGGGATGGCTACACCTTC	CASSSQGQGDGYTF
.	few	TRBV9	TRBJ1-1	TGTGCCAGCAGCACCCACCCCGGGGATGCCGAAGCTTTCTTT	CASSTHPGDAEAFF
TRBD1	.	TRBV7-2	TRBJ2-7	TGTGCCAGCAGCCCGCTGGGGACAGGGGAGGGGGAGCAGTACTTC	CASSPLGTGEGEQYF
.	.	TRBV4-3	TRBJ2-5	TGCGCCAGCAGGGGGAGAGGAGAGACCCAGTACTTC	CASRGRGETQYF